A single sample gave rise to the 19 T cell receptor beta chains below, sequenced in a study of human T cells and chemical hapten exposure. A single record per CDR3 protein comes from TCRdb applying MiXCR to the RACE reads. This table holds about 80,000 distinct CDR3 sequences, approximately 15% found once. Time point meaning: pre-sensitization, week 0. The sample's treatment: therapeutic diphenylcyclopropenone sensitization with weekly scalp DPC. The sequenced sample was whole blood, obtained in connection with sensitization to the hapten diphenylcyclopropenone (DPC). Receptors were obtained from a woman between 45 and 60 years old with alopecia areata. Some clones in this sample may be carry-over from other donors' samples.

The V call is TRBV3-1, the J call TRBJ2-7; TRBD1 aligns across 8 bases. This CDR3 has 15 amino acids. V shed 3 bases and J 6 bases; nucleotides not matched to a gene: 10. The V gene's germline CDR1 is LGHDT and CDR2 YNNKEL (reference sequence). The CDR3 sequence: CASSHRDRTPGEQYF. The CDR3 DNA sequence: TGTGCCAGCAGCCACCGGGACAGGACCCCAGGCGAGCAGTACTTC.

For the CDR3, the DNA is TGTGCCAGCAGGGGCGGGGACACGATCTACGAGCAGTACTTC. It codes for CASRGGDTIYEQYF. The rearrangement uses TRBV7-9 and TRBJ2-7; possibly TRBD1 or TRBD2 for D (6 bases each). V was trimmed by 6 bases and J by 3 bases, leaving 15 bases between them. The CDR3 totals 14 residues. Germline-derived CDR1 and CDR2 are SEHNR and FQNEAQ (reference sequence).

V and J are TRBV13 and TRBJ2-1; D might be TRBD1 (6 bases). In germline, CDR1 is PRHDT, CDR2 FYEKMQ (reference sequence). V shed 6 bases and J shed 9 bases, with 15 bases lying between them. The CDR3 loop spans 13 amino acids. The CDR3 DNA sequence: TGTGCCAGCAGGACTGACAGGAGCGGTGAGCAGTTCTTC. Translation gives CASRTDRSGEQFF.

There are a few counts of this clonotype. This chain uses TRBV7-2 with TRBJ2-1, with D hard to call. The CDR3 length is 16 residues. The ends were cut back, 2 bases at V and 1 base at J, with 12 bases in the middle. Germline V gene sequence: CDR1 SGHTA, CDR2 FQGNSA. The DNA for the CDR3 is TGTGCCAGCAGCTTAACTGCGAGGAGTTCCTACAATGAGCAGTTCTTC. This codes for CASSLTARSSYNEQFF.

This clonotype was counted between two and nine times. The chain uses TRBV20-1 and TRBJ1-5, with TRBD1 as a possible D gene (6 bases). The CDR3 consists of 13 residues. V was pared by 5 bases and J by 3 bases, with 11 bases between. From germline, CDR1 is DFQATT and CDR2 SNEGSKA (reference sequence). CDR3 sequence: CSARTVDNQPQHF. The CDR3 DNA reads as TGCAGTGCTCGGACAGTGGACAATCAGCCCCAGCATTTT.

A few counts support this clonotype. The rearrangement links TRBV2 to TRBJ1-6; D is unresolved. V lost 4 bases to trimming and J lost 7 bases, with 14 bases between them. Germline CDR1 and CDR2: SNHLY and FYNNEI. The CDR3 contains 15 residues. The chain's CDR3 is CASSAEGPTNSPLHF. The CDR3, as DNA: TGTGCCAGCAGTGCCGAAGGACCGACCAATTCACCCCTCCACTTT.

The chain uses TRBV20-1 and TRBJ1-2; no reliable D call. This CDR3 spans 12 amino acids. With 3 bases removed from V and 2 bases from J, the gap between germline ends came to 7 bases. In germline, CDR1 is DFQATT, CDR2 SNEGSKA (reference sequence). CDR3 sequence reads: CSARRANYGYTF. The CDR3 bases are TGCAGTGCTAGGAGGGCGAACTATGGCTACACCTTC.

The rearrangement links TRBV6-5 to TRBJ1-1; D is possibly TRBD1 (6 bases). V lost 2 bases and J 4 bases, leaving 8 bases between the germline ends. Germline V gene lookup returns CDR1 MNHEY and CDR2 SVGAGI. CDR3 length: 13 residues. The CDR3 region has the DNA TGTGCCAGCAGTTACGGACAGAGCACTGAAGCTTTCTTT. Its translation: CASSYGQSTEAFF.

This clonotype showed up just a few times. The V call is TRBV30, the J call TRBJ2-1, with D perhaps TRBD1 (6 bases). Trimming shortened V by 3 bases and J by 0 bases, and 15 bases separated the two germline ends. The CDR3 contains 16 residues. CDR1 and CDR2 from the germline V gene are GTSNPN and SVGIG (reference sequence). CDR3 bases: TGTGCCTGGAGGGGGAACAGGGTGGTCTCCTACAATGAGCAGTTCTTC. Translation gives CAWRGNRVVSYNEQFF. Based on the CDR3 plus reference TRBV30 and TRBJ2-1, the full variable domain is SQTIHQWPATLVQPVGSPLSLECTVEGTSNPNLYWYRQAAGRGLQLLFYSVGIGQISSEVPQNLSASRPQDRQFILSSKKLLLSDSGFYLCAWRGNRVVSYNEQFFGPGTRLTVL.

This clonotype was seen more than once but under ten times. The rearrangement uses TRBV20-1 and TRBJ2-7, with 9 bases fitting TRBD2. Germline V gives CDR1 DFQATT, CDR2 SNEGSKA (reference sequence). The CDR3 sequence is 13 residues long. V gave up 3 bases and J gave up 0 bases; unmatched junction bases: 0. CDR3 residues: CSASSGSSYEQYF. The CDR3 nucleotides are TGCAGTGCTAGTAGCGGGAGCTCCTACGAGCAGTACTTC.

Only a few counts were recorded for this clonotype. This chain connects TRBV28 to TRBJ2-6; D possibly corresponds to TRBD2 (6 bases). Germline CDR1 reads MDHEN; CDR2 reads SYDVKM. The germline V and J ends were trimmed by 7 bases and 0 bases, with 16 bases remaining between them. The CDR3 runs to 17 residues. The DNA of the CDR3 is TGTGCCAGCACAATAGGAGGGCCAAGCTCTGGGGCCAACGTCCTGACTTTC. Protein sequence: CASTIGGPSSGANVLTF.

CDR3 protein: CASSISGSGDGRETQYF. CDR3 nucleotides: TGTGCCAGTAGTATATCTGGGTCGGGCGATGGCCGGGAGACCCAGTACTTC. V is TRBV19 and J is TRBJ2-5; D call uncertain. Between the trimmed V and J ends, which lost 2 bases and 5 bases, there was a span of 21 bases. This CDR3 is built from 17 residues. The germline V gene encodes CDR1 LNHDA and CDR2 SQIVND (reference sequence).

This chain joins TRBV2 and TRBJ1-2; TRBD1 matches at 8 bases. The junction had 3 bases not matched to a gene; V was cut back by 6 bases and J by 6 bases. Per germline, CDR1 SNHLY and CDR2 FYNNEI. The CDR3 is 12 amino acids. The CDR3 DNA reads as TGTGCCAGCAGAAAGACAGGGGATGGCTACACCTTC. Protein product: CASRKTGDGYTF.

The V gene is TRBV29-1, the J gene TRBJ1-5; 8 bases map to TRBD1. The CDR3 is made up of 14 amino acids. The J segment lost 3 bases and the V segment lost 6 bases, leaving 7 bases of the junction unmatched. The germline gives CDR1 SQVTM, CDR2 ANQGSEA. The CDR3 bases are TGCAGCGTGCGGACAGGGATCGCCAATCAGCCCCAGCATTTT. This sequence encodes CSVRTGIANQPQHF.

V is TRBV19 and J is TRBJ2-1; D is undetermined. This CDR3 has 15 residues. Trimming took off 2 bases at V and 7 bases at J, with 15 bases between the two ends. The V gene's germline CDR1 is LNHDA and CDR2 SQIVND (reference sequence). The CDR3 reads CASSIRPNLGNEQFF. In DNA, the CDR3 is TGTGCCAGTAGTATACGGCCAAACTTGGGGAATGAGCAGTTCTTC.

The sample holds one count of this clonotype. The V gene is TRBV6-2 or TRBV6-3, the J gene TRBJ2-1; possibly TRBD2 for D (5 bases). V was trimmed by 0 bases and J by 7 bases, leaving 25 bases between them. The CDR3 contains 19 residues. The germline gives CDR1 MNHEY, CDR2 SVGEGT. DNA for the CDR3: TGTGCCAGCAGTTACTCCTCCCCGGGGTGGAGCAGAAAGGGTAATGAGCAGTTCTTC. Its translation: CASSYSSPGWSRKGNEQFF.

The chain couples TRBV24-1 to TRBJ1-5, with TRBD1 matching 9 bases. V lost 3 bases, J lost 5 bases, and 13 bases stayed unmatched. CDR1 and CDR2 (germline): KGHDR, SFDVKD. This CDR3 comprises 18 residues. The CDR3 protein is CATSDGGTGTFVDQPQHF. The CDR3 DNA reads as TGTGCCACCAGTGATGGGGGGACAGGGACCTTCGTGGATCAGCCCCAGCATTTT.

This clonotype was recorded only once. The V and J genes are TRBV5-1 and TRBJ2-7; 12 bases line up with TRBD2. V lost 7 bases to trimming and J lost 6 bases; unmatched junction nucleotides: 8. CDR1 is SGHRS and CDR2 is YFSETQ in the germline V gene. The CDR3 spans 14 residues. The CDR3 region is CASGVTSGSTEQYF. The CDR3 DNA is TGCGCCAGCGGCGTGACTAGCGGGAGCACCGAGCAGTACTTC.

The genes are TRBV28 and TRBJ1-3; TRBD1 is a possible D gene (6 bases). Trimming took 3 bases from V and 3 from J, leaving 15 bases between them. CDR3 length: 16 residues. Germline V gene data show CDR1 as MDHEN and CDR2 as SYDVKM. CDR3 protein: CASSFPAGTLGNTIYF. CDR3 sequence (DNA): TGTGCCAGCAGTTTTCCCGCCGGGACACTTGGAAACACCATATATTTT.